The clone carrying this TCR beta chain was counted ten times or more. This sample was taken from a study of T cells in Graves' hyperthyroidism and ophthalmopathy. Researchers took RNA transcripts and amplified the TCR beta CDR3 regions from them. HTBI primers were employed in a first-round RT-PCR of the TCR CDR3. MiXCR, run by TCRdb on the multiplex PCR reads, gives a single entry per CDR3 protein. The sample lists around 450,000 distinct CDR3 sequences, around 16% occurring once. The V end was cut by 0 bases, the J end by 2 bases, with 15 bases between. Germline V lookup: CDR1 KGHSH, CDR2 LQKENI. CDR3 length equals 17 residues.

Sequencing used blood. The chain carries TRBV18 and TRBJ2-3; tentative D call: TRBD2 (5 bases). This sequence originates from a woman between 18 and 30 years old with Graves' hyperthyroidism. In DNA, the CDR3 is TGTGCCAGCTCACCACCGCGAGGGCTCCCGGACACAGATACGCAGTATTTT. It specifies CASSPPRGLPDTDTQYF.